These 32 T cell receptor beta chains were sequenced from one sample in a study of CD8 T cells in ankylosing spondylitis. TCRdb analysed the 5' RACE reads with MiXCR anew, one entry per CDR3 protein. The table lists 300,000 to 400,000 distinct CDR3 sequences, about 15% of them singletons. Sequenced material: blood, either unsorted or a sorted T cell fraction (not recorded which). These receptors were obtained from a male donor with ankylosing spondylitis or in good health (not recorded which).

V and J are TRBV12-3 or TRBV12-4 and TRBJ1-2, with TRBD1 matching over 7 bases. V gave up 4 bases and J gave up 2 bases; unmatched junction bases: 1. The CDR3 totals 13 residues. The CDR3: CASSWDRNYGYTF. CDR3 nucleotide sequence: TGTGCCAGCAGTTGGGACAGAAACTATGGCTACACCTTC.

This clonotype was detected ten times or more. The V gene is TRBV5-8, the J gene TRBJ2-1; TRBD2 aligns across 13 bases. V lost 1 base, J lost 8 bases, and 6 bases stayed unmatched. The CDR3 covers 16 residues. The germline CDR1 and CDR2 sequences are SGHTS and YDEGEE. CDR3 protein: CASSLRLAGGKYEQFF. The CDR3 coding sequence is TGTGCCAGCAGCTTGCGACTAGCGGGGGGTAAATATGAGCAGTTCTTC.

This clonotype has a handful of counts. The chain joins TRBV12-3 or TRBV12-4 to TRBJ1-1, with D possibly being TRBD1 (5 bases). The length of the CDR3 is 13 residues. Trimming took 6 bases from V and 9 from J, leaving 17 bases between them. The CDR3 sequence: CASSLWDREKAFF. The CDR3 region has the DNA TGTGCCAGCAGCCTGTGGGACCGCGAGAAAGCTTTCTTT.

Here the CDR3 reads CASSTSGNTEAFF. The CDR3 region has the DNA TGTGCCAGCAGCACTTCGGGGAACACTGAAGCTTTCTTT. The chain joins TRBV7-8 to TRBJ1-1; D gene uncertain. Per germline, CDR1 SGHVS and CDR2 FQNEAQ. The V end was cut by 5 bases, the J end by 1 base, with 8 bases between. This CDR3 is built from 13 residues.

This clonotype has only a few counts. J is TRBJ2-2 and V is TRBV12-3 or TRBV12-4; 9 bases align to TRBD2. The CDR3 runs to 15 residues. V shed 7 bases and J 7 bases; nucleotides not matched to a gene: 10. The CDR3 coding sequence is TGTGCCAGCAATGAAGGCGGGAGGGGAGTCGGGGAGCTGTTTTTT. Its protein is CASNEGGRGVGELFF.

The chain joins TRBV7-6 to TRBJ1-1, with D perhaps TRBD1 (5 bases). V was cut by 1 base and J by 5 bases, with 14 bases left in between. The germline CDR1 and CDR2 sequences are SGHVS and FNYEAQ. This CDR3 is 15 amino acids long. The CDR3 spells CASSLEGAATTEAFF. CDR3 in DNA: TGTGCCAGCAGCTTAGAAGGGGCAGCGACTACTGAAGCTTTCTTT.

This clonotype was counted a few times. DNA of the CDR3: TGTGCCAGCAGCCGCGGCAGTTCTAATCAGCCCCAGCATTTT. This codes for CASSRGSSNQPQHF. The gene calls are TRBV5-6 and TRBJ1-5; D unclear. This CDR3 contains 14 residues. The germline gives CDR1 SGHDT, CDR2 YYEEEE. V lost 4 bases, J lost 4 bases, and 12 bases lay in between.

The chain carries TRBV5-5 and TRBJ2-6; D is possibly TRBD1 or TRBD2 (5 bases each). Looked up from germline, CDR1 is SGHKS and CDR2 is YYEKEE (reference sequence). The CDR3 spans 13 residues. Between the trimmed V and J ends, which lost 3 bases and 11 bases, there was a span of 12 bases. As DNA, the CDR3 is TGTGCCAGCAGCTCCCGGGACCGTTACGTCCTGACTTTC. Residues: CASSSRDRYVLTF.

On this clonotype: The missing conserved phenylalanine or tryptophan at the end of this CDR3 makes a read error likely. V usage is TRBV3-1 and J usage is TRBJ2-7; 11 nucleotides align to TRBD2. The CDR3 loop spans 15 amino acids. After removal of 5 bases from V and 2 bases from J, the junction contained 5 bases not matched to a gene. CDR1 is LGHDT and CDR2 is YNNKEL in the germline V gene (reference sequence). CDR3: CASSLGLADPYEQYL. The DNA for the CDR3 is TGTGCCAGCAGCTTGGGACTAGCGGACCCCTACGAGCAGTACTTA.

The V call is TRBV5-1, the J call TRBJ2-3; 10 nucleotides match TRBD1. CDR3 length: 14 residues. CDR1 is SGHRS, CDR2 YFSETQ, per germline. Trimming cost V 5 bases and J 4 bases; bases outside gene matches: 4. As DNA, the CDR3 is TGCGCCAGCAGATTAGGGACAGGGGCAGATACGCAGTATTTT. Translated, it gives CASRLGTGADTQYF.

In this sample, this clonotype turned up many times. The rearrangement links TRBV7-2 to TRBJ2-3; tentative D call: TRBD1 (6 bases). Germline V CDR1 and CDR2: SGHTA, FQGNSA. The length of the CDR3 is 16 residues. The germline V and J ends were trimmed by 0 bases and 4 bases, with 14 bases remaining between them. The CDR3 nucleotides read TGTGCCAGCAGCTTAGCGAGGACAGATCTCGCAGATACGCAGTATTTT. As protein: CASSLARTDLADTQYF.

This clonotype was counted ten times or more. V is TRBV5-6 and J is TRBJ2-2; maybe TRBD1 (6 bases). The CDR3 contains 15 residues. Trimming stripped 5 bases from V and 2 bases from J, with 13 bases between. In germline, CDR1 is SGHDT, CDR2 YYEEEE. The CDR3 DNA reads TGTGCCAGCAGTGCCGGGACACAAAACACCGGGGAGCTGTTTTTT. Its translation is CASSAGTQNTGELFF.

This chain links TRBV12-3 or TRBV12-4 with TRBJ2-7; 8 positions match TRBD2. This CDR3 spans 12 amino acids. V lost 4 bases to trimming and J lost 12 bases; unmatched junction nucleotides: 8. The DNA for the CDR3 is TGTGCCAGCAGTTCCACGGGGGGGGAGGGGTACTTC. This translates into CASSSTGGEGYF.

The chain joins TRBV12-3 or TRBV12-4 to TRBJ2-7; D tentatively fits TRBD1 or TRBD2 (6 bases each). This CDR3 contains 14 residues. Between the trimmed V and J ends, which lost 8 bases and 7 bases, there was a span of 21 bases. This chain's CDR3 is CASSSPPGAWEQYF. The CDR3 nucleotides are TGTGCCAGCTCATCCCCCCCGGGGGCATGGGAGCAGTACTTC.

This clonotype came up a few times. V usage is TRBV2 and J usage is TRBJ2-3, with 8 positions matching TRBD2. V dropped 11 bases and J dropped 2; count of bases not matched to a gene: 6. The germline CDR1 and CDR2 sequences are SNHLY and FYNNEI. CDR3 length: 13 amino acids. The CDR3 spells CAVAGGPTDTQYF. The CDR3 bases are TGTGCCGTGGCGGGGGGTCCCACAGATACGCAGTATTTT.

The sample holds a few counts of this clonotype. V gene TRBV29-1 combines with J gene TRBJ2-3; TRBD1 matches 7 bases. Germline V CDR1 and CDR2: SQVTM, ANQGSEA. Trimming cost V 4 bases and J 2 bases; bases outside gene matches: 6. The CDR3 totals 14 residues. The CDR3 protein is CSVVRQGNTDTQYF. The CDR3 coding sequence is TGCAGCGTTGTCAGACAGGGTAACACAGATACGCAGTATTTT.

This clonotype was picked up many times. V and J are TRBV12-3 or TRBV12-4 and TRBJ2-2; 9 bases map to TRBD2. CDR3 length: 15 amino acids. Trimming took 5 bases from V and 2 from J; bases not matched to a gene: 3. The CDR3 sequence is CASSQAGGNTGELFF. The CDR3 region has the DNA TGTGCCAGCAGTCAAGCGGGGGGAAACACCGGGGAGCTGTTTTTT.

The chain recombines TRBV5-5 with TRBJ2-7; D not resolved. Per the germline V gene, CDR1 is SGHKS and CDR2 is YYEKEE (reference sequence). The CDR3 extends over 14 amino acids. V lost 2 bases and J 0 bases, leaving 9 bases between the germline ends. CDR3 in DNA: TGTGCCAGCAGCTTCCTGACCGGCTCCTACGAGCAGTACTTC. As protein: CASSFLTGSYEQYF.

This clonotype was counted a few times. The chain joins TRBV6-1 to TRBJ2-2, with a weak D call TRBD2 (6 bases). The germline gives CDR1 MNHNS, CDR2 SASEGT. The length of the CDR3 is 14 residues. Trimming pared 8 bases from V and 4 bases from J, leaving 14 bases between. The CDR3 sequence: CASRPGVLTGELFF. The DNA for the CDR3 is TGTGCCAGCCGCCCGGGAGTCCTCACCGGGGAGCTGTTTTTT.

This clonotype was found a few times. The chain couples TRBV20-1 to TRBJ2-3; TRBD1 agrees at 11 bases. V shed 6 bases and J 3 bases; nucleotides not matched to a gene: 8. CDR3 length: 15 residues. The germline CDR1 and CDR2 sequences are DFQATT and SNEGSKA (reference sequence). CDR3 residues: CSAGKDRGHTDTQYF. As DNA, the CDR3 is TGCAGTGCGGGCAAGGACAGGGGGCATACAGATACGCAGTATTTT.

This clonotype appeared many times. V gene TRBV5-1 combines with J gene TRBJ2-1; D perhaps matches TRBD1 (6 bases). This CDR3 is built from 13 residues. V shed 0 bases and J shed 7 bases, with 8 bases lying between them. Germline V CDR1 and CDR2: SGHRS, YFSETQ. This CDR3 reads CASSLGTANEQFF. CDR3 bases: TGCGCCAGCAGCTTGGGGACAGCAAATGAGCAGTTCTTC.

The chain is built from TRBV20-1 and TRBJ2-3; TRBD2 aligns across 12 bases. CDR1 and CDR2 (germline): DFQATT, SNEGSKA (reference sequence). CDR3 length: 17 amino acids. J was trimmed by 1 base and V by 5 bases; bases with no gene match: 10. CDR3 protein: CSAASGGAIVGTDTQYF. In DNA form, the CDR3 reads TGCAGTGCTGCTAGCGGGGGGGCTATAGTGGGCACAGATACGCAGTATTTT.

This clonotype was detected many times. The V call is TRBV29-1, the J call TRBJ2-1, with D unclear. V shed 7 bases and J shed 0 bases, with 13 bases lying between them. This CDR3 contains 14 residues. Germline V gene lookup returns CDR1 SQVTM and CDR2 ANQGSEA. CDR3 nucleotide sequence: TGCAGCGGGAGCCCCCGGAGCTCCTACAATGAGCAGTTCTTC. It translates to CSGSPRSSYNEQFF.

The V and J genes are TRBV15 and TRBJ2-7; D remains ambiguous. The ends were cut back, 0 bases at V and 6 bases at J, with 15 bases in the middle. Germline CDR1 LNHNV, CDR2 YYDKDF (reference sequence). CDR3 length: 15 residues. The CDR3 region is CATSRELLVQFEQYF. The CDR3 region has the DNA TGTGCCACCAGCAGAGAACTCCTTGTACAATTCGAGCAGTACTTC.

This clonotype appeared a few times. The chain has TRBV24-1 and TRBJ2-2, with 10 bases lining up with TRBD2. In germline, CDR1 is KGHDR, CDR2 SFDVKD. The CDR3 runs 16 residues. V lost 5 bases to trimming and J lost 6 bases; unmatched junction nucleotides: 8. CDR3 sequence: CATSVSKLAGPGELFF. CDR3 coding DNA: TGTGCCACCAGTGTTTCGAAACTAGCGGGACCCGGGGAGCTGTTTTTT.

The J gene is TRBJ2-5, the V gene TRBV29-1, with a tentative D call TRBD1 (5 bases). V was cut by 4 bases and J by 1 base, with 10 bases left in between. The CDR3 is 13 residues long. CDR1 is SQVTM, CDR2 ANQGSEA, per germline. The CDR3 protein is CSVAGRAQETQYF. CDR3 sequence (DNA): TGCAGCGTTGCCGGCAGGGCCCAAGAGACCCAGTACTTC.

This clonotype showed up just a few times. The CDR3: CASNPTRGRNNEQFF. CDR3 DNA: TGTGCCAGCAACCCCACGCGGGGCCGGAACAATGAGCAGTTCTTC. The V call is TRBV12-3 or TRBV12-4, the J call TRBJ2-1; possibly TRBD2 for D (6 bases). Trimming removed 7 bases from V and 5 bases from J, with 18 bases in between. The CDR3 is 15 residues long.

V gene TRBV20-1 combines with J gene TRBJ2-5, with 8 nucleotides matching TRBD2. V lost 6 bases to trimming and J lost 3 bases; unmatched junction nucleotides: 6. The CDR3 runs 13 residues. The germline CDR1 and CDR2 sequences are DFQATT and SNEGSKA (reference sequence). The CDR3 bases are TGCAGTGCCGGGGGGGGCGGGAAAGAGACCCAGTACTTC. Protein product: CSAGGGGKETQYF.

This clonotype has a count of ten or more. The chain joins TRBV12-3 or TRBV12-4 to TRBJ2-7; no clear D. V lost 1 base to trimming and J lost 0 bases, with 10 bases between them. The CDR3 spans 15 residues. The CDR3 loop is CASSLGSANSYEQYF. CDR3 DNA sequence: TGTGCCAGCAGTTTAGGGTCCGCTAACTCCTACGAGCAGTACTTC.

Only a few counts were recorded for this clonotype. The chain joins TRBV7-2 to TRBJ1-2; D is perhaps TRBD1 (5 bases). This CDR3 is 14 amino acids long. Per germline, CDR1 SGHTA and CDR2 FQGNSA. Deletions cut 2 bases from V and 5 bases from J, with 12 bases between. CDR3 amino acids: CASSLFGAGYGYTF. The DNA of the CDR3 is TGTGCCAGCAGCTTATTTGGGGCGGGGTATGGCTACACCTTC.

This clonotype showed up just a few times. The chain joins TRBV5-1 to TRBJ1-1; the D is unclear. CDR1 is SGHRS and CDR2 is YFSETQ in the germline V gene. The ends were cut back, 0 bases at V and 4 bases at J, with 7 bases in the middle. This CDR3 region has 13 residues. DNA of the CDR3: TGCGCCAGCAGCTTGGAGGCAGCCACTGAAGCTTTCTTT. Its translation: CASSLEAATEAFF.

The chain joins TRBV29-1 to TRBJ2-2, with 10 bases matching TRBD2. Germline trimming cut 4 bases from V and 1 base from J; bases unmatched to any gene: 0. This CDR3 comprises 14 residues. Germline V gene sequence: CDR1 SQVTM, CDR2 ANQGSEA. CDR3 protein: CSVVAGGNTGELFF. CDR3 DNA: TGCAGCGTTGTAGCGGGGGGGAACACCGGGGAGCTGTTTTTT.